One sample yielded the 7 T cell receptor beta chains listed below, sequenced in a study of TIL therapy for anti-PD-1-resistant metastatic lung cancer. This was the immunoSEQ v3 assay. Clones were sequenced by immunoSEQ multiplex PCR, and TCRdb holds only the in-frame ones, with some missing. The profile shows over 25,000 clones, 72% of them singletons. Time point in this sample: pre-treatment sample, taken before nivolumab and TIL therapy. The tumor samples were excised metastases, mostly pleural nodules or supraclavicular lymph nodes. This material consisted of tumor tissue, taken at baseline. These receptors all come from a person aged 25 to 80 with non-small cell lung cancer.

J is TRBJ1-4 and V is TRBV12-5; TRBD1 is a possible D gene (6 bases). The CDR3 spans 14 residues. The germline gives CDR1 LGHNT, CDR2 FRNRAP. V was cut by 5 bases and J by 8 bases, with 15 bases left in between. The CDR3 nucleotides read TGTGCTAGTGGTCCGGGACAACAAGCCGAAAAACTGTTTTTT. It specifies CASGPGQQAEKLFF.

This rearrangement joins TRBV11-2 to TRBJ2-5; TRBD2 aligns across 11 bases. The CDR3 has 17 residues. Germline lookup yields CDR1 SGHAT and CDR2 FQNNGV. V lost 1 base, J lost 2 bases, and 6 bases stayed unmatched. CDR3 protein: CASSLALAGVRQETQYF. The CDR3 DNA is TGTGCCAGCAGCTTAGCACTAGCGGGGGTTAGACAAGAGACCCAGTACTTC. Full variable domain (outside the CDR3, taken from reference TRBV11-2 and TRBJ2-5): EAGVAQSPRYKIIEKRQSVAFWCNPISGHATLYWYQQILGQGPKLLIQFQNNGVVDDSQLPKDRFSAERLKGVDSTLKIQPAKLEDSAVYLCASSLALAGVRQETQYFGPGTRLLVL.

This clone has only a few counts. The CDR3 DNA reads TGTGCCAGCAGTTTATCGAGAGGGGGCTATGGCTACACCTTC. Its translation: CASSLSRGGYGYTF. The chain carries TRBV27 and TRBJ1-2, with D possibly being TRBD1 (6 bases). Trimming took 0 bases from V and 4 from J, leaving 9 bases between them. The CDR3 spans 14 residues. Germline CDR1 reads MNHEY; CDR2 reads SMNVEV (reference sequence).

This clone was observed a handful of times. This sequence joins TRBV11-3 and TRBJ2-7; 10 bases fit TRBD2. Germline loops: CDR1 SGHNT, CDR2 YENEEA. V was pared by 3 bases and J by 6 bases, with 8 bases of the junction left unmatched. The CDR3 contains 15 residues. Here the CDR3 DNA reads TGTGCCAGCAGCTTCCTCCTAGCGGGGGTAGGCGAGCAGTACTTC. It yields the protein CASSFLLAGVGEQYF. Drawing the rest from reference TRBV11-3 and TRBJ2-7, the complete variable domain is EAGVVQSPRYKIIEKKQPVAFWCNPISGHNTLYWYLQNLGQGPELLIRYENEEAVDDSQLPKDRFSAERLKGVDSTLKIQPAELGDSAVYLCASSFLLAGVGEQYFGPGTRLTVT.

This clone is termed medium-sized. The chain employs TRBV15 and TRBJ2-1; 7 bases are a match to TRBD1. This CDR3 spans 14 amino acids. With V trimmed by 5 bases and J by 7 bases, 8 bases remained unmatched. Germline V gives CDR1 LNHNV, CDR2 YYDKDF (reference sequence). CDR3 DNA: TGTGCCACCAGCGTCACAGGGGCGCCTAATGAGCAGTTCTTC. This sequence encodes CATSVTGAPNEQFF.

Note on this clone: An end of the junction differs from the germline gene, which may be a read error. The chain links TRBV7-7 to TRBJ1-2; D is perhaps TRBD1 (6 bases). Germline CDR1 and CDR2: SSHAT and FNYEAQ (reference sequence). The CDR3 totals 15 residues. The CDR3 region has the DNA TGTGCTAGCAGCTCAAAGGGGGTGCAGGGCCAGGGCTACACCTTC. It codes for CASSSKGVQGQGYTF.

Here the CDR3 DNA reads TGCGCCAGCAGTGGGACTAGCGGGGGGTCCCAGAAATATACAGATACGCAGTATTTT. Amino acid sequence: CASSGTSGGSQKYTDTQYF. The chain joins TRBV10-2 to TRBJ2-3, with TRBD2 matching over 14 bases. The CDR3 has 19 residues. Trimming at V came to 4 bases and at J to 3 bases, leaving 12 bases not matched to a gene. Germline CDR1 is WSHSY and CDR2 is SAAADI.